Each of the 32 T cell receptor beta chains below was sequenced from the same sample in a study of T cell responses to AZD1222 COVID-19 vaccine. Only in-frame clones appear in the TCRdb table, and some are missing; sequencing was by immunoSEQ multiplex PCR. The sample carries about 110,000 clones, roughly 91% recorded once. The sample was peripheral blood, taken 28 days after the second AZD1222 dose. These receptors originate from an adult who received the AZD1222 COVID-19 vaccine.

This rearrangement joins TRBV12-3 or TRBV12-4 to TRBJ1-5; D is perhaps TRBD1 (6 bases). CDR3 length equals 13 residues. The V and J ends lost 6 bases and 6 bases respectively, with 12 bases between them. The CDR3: CASRDRLGQPQHF. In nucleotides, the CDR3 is TGTGCCAGCAGGGACAGACTGGGTCAGCCCCAGCATTTT.

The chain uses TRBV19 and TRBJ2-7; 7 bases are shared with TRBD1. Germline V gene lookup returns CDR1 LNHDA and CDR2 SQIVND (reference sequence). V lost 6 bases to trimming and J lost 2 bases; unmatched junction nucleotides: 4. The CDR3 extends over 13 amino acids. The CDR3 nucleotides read TGTGCCAGTAGCGGGACAGTACCCTACGAGCAGTACTTC. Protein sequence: CASSGTVPYEQYF. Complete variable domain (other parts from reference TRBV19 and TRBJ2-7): DGGITQSPKYLFRKEGQNVTLSCEQNLNHDAMYWYRQDPGQGLRLIYYSQIVNDFQKGDIAEGYSVSREKKESFPLTVTSAQKNPTAFYLCASSGTVPYEQYFGPGTRLTVT.

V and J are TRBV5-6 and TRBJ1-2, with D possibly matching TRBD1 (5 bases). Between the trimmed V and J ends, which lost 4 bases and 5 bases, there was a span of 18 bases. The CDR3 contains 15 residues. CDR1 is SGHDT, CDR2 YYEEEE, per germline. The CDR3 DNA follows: TGTGCCAGCAGCACAACAGGCAGGGAGGATTATGGCTACACCTTC. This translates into CASSTTGREDYGYTF. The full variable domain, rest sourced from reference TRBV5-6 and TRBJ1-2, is DAGVTQSPTHLIKTRGQQVTLRCSPKSGHDTVSWYQQALGQGPQFIFQYYEEEERQRGNFPDRFSGHQFPNYSSELNVNALLLGDSALYLCASSTTGREDYGYTFGSGTRLTVV.

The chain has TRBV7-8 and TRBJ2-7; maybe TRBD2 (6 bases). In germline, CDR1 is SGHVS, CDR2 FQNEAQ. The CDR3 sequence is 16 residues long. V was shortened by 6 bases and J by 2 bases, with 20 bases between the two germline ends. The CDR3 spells CASRPVIGTGAYEQYF. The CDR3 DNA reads TGTGCCAGCAGACCAGTCATAGGCACGGGAGCCTACGAGCAGTACTTC.

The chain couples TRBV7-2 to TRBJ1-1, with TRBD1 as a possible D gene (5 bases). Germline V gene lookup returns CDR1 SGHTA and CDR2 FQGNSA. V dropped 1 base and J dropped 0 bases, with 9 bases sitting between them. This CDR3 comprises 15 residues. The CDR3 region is CASSLEGAVNTEAFF. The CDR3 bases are TGTGCCAGCAGCTTAGAAGGGGCGGTGAACACTGAAGCTTTCTTT.

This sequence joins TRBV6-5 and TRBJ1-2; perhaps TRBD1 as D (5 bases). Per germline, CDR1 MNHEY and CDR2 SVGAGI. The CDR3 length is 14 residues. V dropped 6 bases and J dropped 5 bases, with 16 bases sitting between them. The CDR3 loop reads CASRFTRGGYGYTF. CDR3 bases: TGTGCCAGCAGGTTTACAAGGGGCGGTTATGGCTACACCTTC.

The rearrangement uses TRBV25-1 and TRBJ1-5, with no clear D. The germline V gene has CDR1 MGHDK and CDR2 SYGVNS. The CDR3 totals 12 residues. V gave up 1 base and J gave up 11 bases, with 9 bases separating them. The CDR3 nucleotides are TGTGCCAGCAGTGAATGGGCCGGGGCCCAGCATTTT. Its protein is CASSEWAGAQHF.

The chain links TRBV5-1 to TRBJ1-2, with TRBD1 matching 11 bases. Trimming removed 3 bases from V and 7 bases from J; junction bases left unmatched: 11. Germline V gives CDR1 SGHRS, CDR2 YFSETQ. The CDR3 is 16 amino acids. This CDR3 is CASSWNGQGALGGYTF. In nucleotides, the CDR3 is TGCGCCAGCAGCTGGAATGGACAGGGGGCCTTGGGTGGCTACACCTTC.

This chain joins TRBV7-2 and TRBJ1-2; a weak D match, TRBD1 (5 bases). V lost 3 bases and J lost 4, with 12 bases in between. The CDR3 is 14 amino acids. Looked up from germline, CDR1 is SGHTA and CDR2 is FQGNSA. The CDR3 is CASSFGTVPYGYTF. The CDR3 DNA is TGTGCCAGCAGCTTCGGGACGGTTCCCTATGGCTACACCTTC.

CDR3 sequence reads: CASSFGASGGGETQYF. The CDR3 coding sequence is TGTGCCAGCAGCTTTGGGGCGTCCGGGGGTGGTGAGACCCAGTACTTC. The chain carries TRBV7-9 and TRBJ2-5; tentative D call: TRBD2 (6 bases). Trimming took 3 bases from V and 5 from J, leaving 19 bases between them. Germline CDR1 reads SEHNR; CDR2 reads FQNEAQ (reference sequence). The CDR3 sequence is 16 residues long.

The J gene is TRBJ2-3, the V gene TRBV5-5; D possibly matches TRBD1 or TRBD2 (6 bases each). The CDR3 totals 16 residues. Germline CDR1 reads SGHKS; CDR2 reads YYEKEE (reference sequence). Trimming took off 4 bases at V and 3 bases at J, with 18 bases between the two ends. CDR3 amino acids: CASSSQPGALTDTQYF. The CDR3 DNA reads TGTGCCAGCAGCAGCCAGCCGGGGGCTTTAACAGATACGCAGTATTTT.

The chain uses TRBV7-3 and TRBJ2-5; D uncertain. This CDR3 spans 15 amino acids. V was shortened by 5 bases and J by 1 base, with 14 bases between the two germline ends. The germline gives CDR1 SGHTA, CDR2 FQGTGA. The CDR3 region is CASSIDGSFQETQYF. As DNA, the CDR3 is TGTGCCAGCAGCATAGACGGAAGCTTCCAAGAGACCCAGTACTTC.

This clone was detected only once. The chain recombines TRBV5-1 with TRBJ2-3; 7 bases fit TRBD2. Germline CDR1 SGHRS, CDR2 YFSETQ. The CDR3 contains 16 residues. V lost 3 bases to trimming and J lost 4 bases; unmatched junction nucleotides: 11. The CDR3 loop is CASSSVTGGWADTQYF. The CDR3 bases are TGCGCCAGCAGCTCCGTTACGGGGGGTTGGGCAGATACGCAGTATTTT.

CDR3 nucleotide sequence: TGTGCCAGCAGCCAAGCGGGCAGCTTTAATGGCTACACCTTC. It translates to CASSQAGSFNGYTF. This rearrangement joins TRBV14 to TRBJ1-2; D call uncertain. CDR3 length equals 14 residues. Germline V gene data show CDR1 as SGHDN and CDR2 as FVKESK. The germline V and J ends were trimmed by 1 base and 6 bases, with 12 bases remaining between them.

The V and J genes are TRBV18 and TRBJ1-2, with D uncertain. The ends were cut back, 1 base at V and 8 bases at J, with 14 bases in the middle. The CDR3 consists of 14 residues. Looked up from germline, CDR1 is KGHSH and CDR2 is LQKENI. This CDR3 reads CASSPRSGIGGYTF. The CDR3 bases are TGTGCCAGCTCACCACGGTCAGGCATAGGGGGCTACACCTTC.

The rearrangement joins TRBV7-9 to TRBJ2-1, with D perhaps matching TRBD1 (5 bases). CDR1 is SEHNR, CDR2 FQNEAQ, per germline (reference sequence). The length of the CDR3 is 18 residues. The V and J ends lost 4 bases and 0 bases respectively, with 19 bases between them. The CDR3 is CASSSLFGQPSSYNEQFF. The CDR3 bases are TGTGCCAGCAGCTCTCTCTTCGGACAACCGAGCTCCTACAATGAGCAGTTCTTC.

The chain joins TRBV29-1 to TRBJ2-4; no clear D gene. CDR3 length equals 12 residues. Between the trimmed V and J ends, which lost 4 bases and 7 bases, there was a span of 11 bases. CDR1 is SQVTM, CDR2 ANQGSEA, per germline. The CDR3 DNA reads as TGCAGCGTTGCTCCCCCTGGGAACATTCAGTACTTC. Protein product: CSVAPPGNIQYF.

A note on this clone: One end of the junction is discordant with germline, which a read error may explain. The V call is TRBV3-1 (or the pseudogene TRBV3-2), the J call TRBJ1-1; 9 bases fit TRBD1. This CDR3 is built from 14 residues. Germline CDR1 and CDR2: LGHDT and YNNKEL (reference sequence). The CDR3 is CASSQAPGQGGRLF. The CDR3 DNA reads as TGTGCCAGCAGCCAAGCCCCGGGACAGGGAGGGAGGCTCTTT.

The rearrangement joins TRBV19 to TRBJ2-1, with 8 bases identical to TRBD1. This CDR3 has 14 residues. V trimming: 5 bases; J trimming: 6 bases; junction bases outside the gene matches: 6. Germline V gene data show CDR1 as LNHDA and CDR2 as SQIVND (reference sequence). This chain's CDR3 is CASSVGQVFNEQFF. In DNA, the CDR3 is TGTGCCAGTAGTGTGGGACAGGTCTTCAATGAGCAGTTCTTC.

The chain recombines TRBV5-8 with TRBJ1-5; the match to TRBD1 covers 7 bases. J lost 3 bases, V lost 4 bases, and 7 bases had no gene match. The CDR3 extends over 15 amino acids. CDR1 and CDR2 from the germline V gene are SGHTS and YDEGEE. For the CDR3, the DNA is TGTGCCAGCAGCCTATCGACAGGGTCCAATCAGCCCCAGCATTTT. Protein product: CASSLSTGSNQPQHF. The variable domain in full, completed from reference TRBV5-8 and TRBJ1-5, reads EAGVTQSPTHLIKTRGQQATLRCSPISGHTSVYWYQQALGLGLQFLLWYDEGEERNRGNFPPRFSGRQFPNYSSELNVNALELEDSALYLCASSLSTGSNQPQHFGDGTRLSIL.

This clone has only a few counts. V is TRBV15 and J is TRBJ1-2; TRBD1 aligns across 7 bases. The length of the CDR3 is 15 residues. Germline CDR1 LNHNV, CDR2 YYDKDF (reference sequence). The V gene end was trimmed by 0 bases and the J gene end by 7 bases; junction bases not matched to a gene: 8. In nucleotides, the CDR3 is TGTGCCACCAGCAGAGAGGACAGGTCGGTGGGTGGCTACACCTTC. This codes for CATSREDRSVGGYTF.

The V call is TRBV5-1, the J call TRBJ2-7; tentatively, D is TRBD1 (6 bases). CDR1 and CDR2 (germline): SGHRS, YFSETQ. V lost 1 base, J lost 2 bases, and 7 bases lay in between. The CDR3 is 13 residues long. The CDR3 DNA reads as TGCGCCAGCAGCTTGCAGGGGACCTACGAGCAGTACTTC. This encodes CASSLQGTYEQYF.

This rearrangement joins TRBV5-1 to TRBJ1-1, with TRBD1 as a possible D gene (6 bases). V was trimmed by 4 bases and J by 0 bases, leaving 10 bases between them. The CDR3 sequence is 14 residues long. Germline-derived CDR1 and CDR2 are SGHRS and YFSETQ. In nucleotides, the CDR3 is TGCGCCAGCAGCCGCCAGGGGCTGAACACTGAAGCTTTCTTT. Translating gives CASSRQGLNTEAFF.

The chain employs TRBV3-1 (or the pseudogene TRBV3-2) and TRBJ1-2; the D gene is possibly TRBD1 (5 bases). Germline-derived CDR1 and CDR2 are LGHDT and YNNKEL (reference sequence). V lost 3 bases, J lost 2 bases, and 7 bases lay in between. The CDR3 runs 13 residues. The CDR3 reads CASSHNRNYGYTF. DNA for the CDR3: TGTGCCAGCAGCCACAACAGGAACTATGGCTACACCTTC.

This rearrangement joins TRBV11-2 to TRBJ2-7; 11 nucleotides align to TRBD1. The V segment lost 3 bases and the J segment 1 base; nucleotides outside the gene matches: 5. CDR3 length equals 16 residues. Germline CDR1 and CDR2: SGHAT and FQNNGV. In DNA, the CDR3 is TGTGCCAGCAGCTTTATCCGGGACAGGGGGTCCTACGAGCAGTACTTC. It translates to CASSFIRDRGSYEQYF.

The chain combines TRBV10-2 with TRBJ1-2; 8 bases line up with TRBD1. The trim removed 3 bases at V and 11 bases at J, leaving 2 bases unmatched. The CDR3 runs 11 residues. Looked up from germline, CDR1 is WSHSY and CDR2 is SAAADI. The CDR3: CASSEQGGYTF. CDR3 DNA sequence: TGCGCCAGCAGTGAACAGGGGGGATACACCTTC.

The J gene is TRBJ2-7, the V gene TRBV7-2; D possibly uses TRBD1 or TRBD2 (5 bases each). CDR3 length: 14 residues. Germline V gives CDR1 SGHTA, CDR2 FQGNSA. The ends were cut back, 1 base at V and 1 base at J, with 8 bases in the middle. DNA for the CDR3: TGTGCCAGCAGCTTAGGAGGGGATTCCTACGAGCAGTACTTC. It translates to CASSLGGDSYEQYF.

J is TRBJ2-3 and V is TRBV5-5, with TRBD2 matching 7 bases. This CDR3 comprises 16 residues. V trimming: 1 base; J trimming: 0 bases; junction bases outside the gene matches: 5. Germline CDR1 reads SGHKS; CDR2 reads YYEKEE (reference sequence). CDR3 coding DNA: TGTGCCAGCAGCTTGTGGCTAGCGGTTAGCACAGATACGCAGTATTTT. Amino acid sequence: CASSLWLAVSTDTQYF.

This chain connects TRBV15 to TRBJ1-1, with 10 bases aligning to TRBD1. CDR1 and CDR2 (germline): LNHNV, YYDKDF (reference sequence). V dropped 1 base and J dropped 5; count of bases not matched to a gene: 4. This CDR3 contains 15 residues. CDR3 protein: CATSRGGQGMTEAFF. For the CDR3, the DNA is TGTGCCACCAGCAGAGGGGGACAGGGGATGACTGAAGCTTTCTTT.

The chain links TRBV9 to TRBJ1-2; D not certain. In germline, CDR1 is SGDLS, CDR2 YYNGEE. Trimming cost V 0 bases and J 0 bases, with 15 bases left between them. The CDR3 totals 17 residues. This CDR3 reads CASSVDGRSTANYGYTF. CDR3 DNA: TGTGCCAGCAGCGTAGATGGGAGGAGTACGGCTAACTATGGCTACACCTTC.

Written as DNA, the CDR3 is TGTGCCAGCAGCCAAGGGTACCCCCAGCATTTT. Its translation is CASSQGYPQHF. The chain carries TRBV3-1 (or the pseudogene TRBV3-2) and TRBJ1-5; D unresolved. V shed 1 base and J shed 10 bases, with 5 bases lying between them. CDR1 is LGHDT, CDR2 YNNKEL, per germline (reference sequence). This CDR3 is built from 11 residues.

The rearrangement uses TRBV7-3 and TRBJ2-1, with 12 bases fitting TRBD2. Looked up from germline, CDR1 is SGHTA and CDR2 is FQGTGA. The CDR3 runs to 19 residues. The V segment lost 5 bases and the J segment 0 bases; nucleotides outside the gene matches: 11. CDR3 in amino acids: CASSTLAGGRRSSYNEQFF. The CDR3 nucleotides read TGTGCCAGCAGCACACTAGCGGGGGGACGCAGGAGCTCCTACAATGAGCAGTTCTTC.